The 7 T cell receptor beta chains in this list originate from one sample, sequenced in a study of cytomegalovirus exposure and HLA in healthy donors. The data were produced by immunoSEQ multiplex PCR, yet TCRdb's version contains in-frame clones alone and is incomplete. There are some 170,000 clones in the sample; roughly 89% occur only once, and roughly 1.5% lies in the top ten. The sequenced material came from PBMCs. The receptors shown here come from a young woman in good health and CMV-seronegative.

The chain links TRBV2 to TRBJ2-5, with TRBD2 identical over 7 bases. The CDR3 is 14 residues long. The germline V gene has CDR1 SNHLY and CDR2 FYNNEI. J was trimmed by 7 bases and V by 3 bases; bases with no gene match: 8. CDR3 sequence reads: CASSDWWGEGTQYF. The CDR3 nucleotides are TGTGCCAGCAGTGATTGGTGGGGGGAGGGGACCCAGTACTTC.

This chain joins TRBV7-2 and TRBJ2-7; 10 positions agree with TRBD2. Trimming at V came to 5 bases and at J to 3 bases, leaving 7 bases not matched to a gene. The germline V gene encodes CDR1 SGHTA and CDR2 FQGNSA. The CDR3 is 15 amino acids. CDR3 in DNA: TGTGCCAGCAGCATCGAAGGGACTAGCGTCTACGAGCAGTACTTC. This codes for CASSIEGTSVYEQYF.

V is TRBV15 and J is TRBJ2-3, with D perhaps TRBD2 (6 bases). V was shortened by 3 bases and J by 0 bases, with 7 bases between the two germline ends. The CDR3 has 14 residues. Per germline, CDR1 LNHNV and CDR2 YYDKDF (reference sequence). CDR3 coding DNA: TGTGCCACCAGCAGGGGGACTAGCACAGATACGCAGTATTTT. Translating gives CATSRGTSTDTQYF.

The genes are TRBV18 and TRBJ2-7; maybe TRBD1 (6 bases). CDR1 and CDR2 from the germline V gene are KGHSH and LQKENI. V dropped 1 base and J dropped 5 bases, with 15 bases sitting between them. The CDR3 runs to 15 residues. The CDR3 loop reads CASSPRWAGVHEQYF. The CDR3 DNA follows: TGTGCCAGCTCACCACGATGGGCAGGGGTACACGAGCAGTACTTC.

The rearrangement uses TRBV7-2 and TRBJ2-3; 9 bases map to TRBD2. This CDR3 has 17 amino acids. The germline gives CDR1 SGHTA, CDR2 FQGNSA. J lost 8 bases, V lost 5 bases, and 17 bases had no gene match. CDR3 sequence reads: CASSRPFGRGGMFTQYF. CDR3 nucleotide sequence: TGTGCCAGCAGCCGGCCGTTTGGGCGGGGGGGTATGTTTACGCAGTATTTT.

The chain has TRBV19 and TRBJ1-1, with D perhaps matching TRBD1 (6 bases). The CDR3 length is 13 residues. Trimming took 10 bases from V and 8 from J, leaving 20 bases between them. Looked up from germline, CDR1 is LNHDA and CDR2 is SQIVND (reference sequence). The CDR3 spells CATTGFAPAEAFF. The DNA for the CDR3 is TGTGCCACCACAGGGTTTGCCCCGGCCGAAGCTTTCTTT.

The chain uses TRBV2 and TRBJ2-2; D remains unclear. The germline V gene encodes CDR1 SNHLY and CDR2 FYNNEI. V lost 6 bases, J lost 2 bases, and 7 bases lay in between. The CDR3 contains 13 residues. CDR3 protein: CASRLLNTGELFF. The CDR3 DNA sequence: TGTGCCAGCAGATTGTTAAACACCGGGGAGCTGTTTTTT.